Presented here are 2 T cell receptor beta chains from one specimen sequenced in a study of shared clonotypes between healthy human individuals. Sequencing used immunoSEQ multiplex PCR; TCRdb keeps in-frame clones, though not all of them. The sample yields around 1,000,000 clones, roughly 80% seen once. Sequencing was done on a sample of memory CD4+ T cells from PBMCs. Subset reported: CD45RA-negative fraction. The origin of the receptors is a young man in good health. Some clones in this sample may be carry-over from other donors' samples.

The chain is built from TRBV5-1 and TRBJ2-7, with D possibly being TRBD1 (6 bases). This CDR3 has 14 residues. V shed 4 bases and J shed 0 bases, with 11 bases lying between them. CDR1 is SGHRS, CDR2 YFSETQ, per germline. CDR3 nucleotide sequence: TGCGCCAGCAGCCGGGACACTACCTCCTACGAGCAGTACTTC. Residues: CASSRDTTSYEQYF.

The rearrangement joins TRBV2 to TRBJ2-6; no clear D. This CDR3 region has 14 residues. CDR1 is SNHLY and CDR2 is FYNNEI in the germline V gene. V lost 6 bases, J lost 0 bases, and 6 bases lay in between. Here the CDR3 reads CASSTASGANVLTF. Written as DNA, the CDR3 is TGTGCCAGCAGCACGGCCTCTGGGGCCAACGTCCTGACTTTC.